Sequencing of this T cell receptor (beta chain) was carried out in a study of beta chain features in type 1 diabetes. Study observations and caveats: Since sequencing was performed on cDNA, cells with high TCR expression could be over-represented.

The CDR3 covers 14 residues. CDR1 and CDR2 (germline): SGDLS, YYNGEE. The V segment lost 5 bases and the J segment 5 bases; nucleotides outside the gene matches: 5. As regards this clone: Its antigen remains unknown.

Markers CD45RO/CCR7/CD25/CD127/CD95/CD27 served to sort CD4+ naive, central memory, regulatory and stem cell-like memory cells. Expressed TCRB transcripts were sequenced, since all the RNA that had been isolated was reverse transcribed. Here immunoSEQ multiplex PCR was the method, and the copy in TCRdb shows in-frame clones only, minus some. Of fewer than 550,000 clones in the sample, roughly 11% are singletons; the top ten hold over 0.04%. The specimen sequenced was naive CD4+ T cells from blood. J is TRBJ2-1 and V is TRBV9; 9 positions match TRBD2. The clonotype comes from a young woman in good health. CDR3 protein: CASSRTSANNEQFF. The CDR3 DNA reads TGTGCCAGCAGTAGGACTAGCGCTAACAATGAGCAGTTCTTC.